This T cell receptor (beta chain) was found in a study of blood T cells in healthy people across ages. The study, taken as a whole, reports: Compared with aged donors, long-lived donors showed fewer expanded clones, suggesting selection. Diversity estimated from one million T cells was considered an underestimate.

Each of the donors had approximately 10 milliliters of peripheral blood drawn into EDTA-treated Vacutainer tubes. Total RNA amounts of at least 5 micrograms were extracted per sample. This CDR3 spans 14 amino acids. Germline assignment: CDR1 SGHTA and CDR2 FQGNSA. About this clonotype: As yet, its antigen is unknown. A read error may produce the germline difference seen at one junction end.

The authors ran a second PCR of about 7 to 11 cycles using a sample-barcoded 5' primer and a J-beta primer mix. TCRdb re-analysed the 5' RACE reads in MiXCR, keeping a single row per CDR3 protein. The sample yields roughly 680,000 distinct CDR3 sequences, around 48% seen once. The specimen was blood. The sequence was collected from a woman in her sixties or seventies in good health. This sequence joins TRBV7-2 and TRBJ1-5; the match to TRBD1 covers 8 bases. The CDR3 coding sequence is TGTGCCAGCAGCGGACAGGGTTTTGGACAGCCTCAGCATTTT. Translated, it gives CASSGQGFGQPQHF.